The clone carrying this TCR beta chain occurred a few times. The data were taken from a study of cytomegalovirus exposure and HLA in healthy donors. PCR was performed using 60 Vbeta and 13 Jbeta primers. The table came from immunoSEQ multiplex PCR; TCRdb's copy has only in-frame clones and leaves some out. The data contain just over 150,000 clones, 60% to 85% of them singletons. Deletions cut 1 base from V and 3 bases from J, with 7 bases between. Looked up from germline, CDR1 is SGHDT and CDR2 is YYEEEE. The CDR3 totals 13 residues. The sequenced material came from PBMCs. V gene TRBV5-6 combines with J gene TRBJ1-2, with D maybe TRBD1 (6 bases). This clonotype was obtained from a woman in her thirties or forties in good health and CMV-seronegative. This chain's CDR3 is CASSLRGYYGYTF. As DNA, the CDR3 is TGTGCCAGCAGCTTGAGGGGGTACTATGGCTACACCTTC.